These 28 T cell receptor beta chains share one sample of origin, sequenced in a study of cytomegalovirus exposure and HLA in healthy donors. PCR involved 60 Vbeta and 13 Jbeta primers. Method: immunoSEQ multiplex PCR; TCRdb's copy keeps in-frame clones and lacks some. This sample has 90,000 to 120,000 clones, with roughly 73% found just once. Sequencing used PBMCs. All receptors come from a man in his thirties or forties in good health and CMV-seronegative.

The V call is TRBV2, the J call TRBJ2-7; 9 bases are a match to TRBD1. CDR1 is SNHLY and CDR2 is FYNNEI in the germline V gene. After removal of 7 bases from V and 4 bases from J, the junction contained 8 bases not matched to a gene. This CDR3 contains 14 residues. The CDR3 DNA reads TGTGCCAGCATCGCCGGGACAGGGCAATACGAGCAGTACTTC. Encoded protein: CASIAGTGQYEQYF.

In this sample, this clone turned up a few times. The chain couples TRBV6-6 to TRBJ2-7; D gene unclear. V gave up 5 bases and J gave up 4 bases, with 6 bases separating them. The CDR3 is 11 amino acids. Germline loops: CDR1 MNHNY, CDR2 SVGAGI (reference sequence). CDR3 sequence reads: CASSQKYEQYF. CDR3 in DNA: TGTGCCAGCAGTCAGAAATACGAGCAGTACTTC.

The chain joins TRBV27 to TRBJ2-5; TRBD2 matches at 9 bases. Germline V gene lookup returns CDR1 MNHEY and CDR2 SMNVEV (reference sequence). The CDR3 spans 18 residues. V gave up 4 bases and J gave up 1 base; unmatched junction bases: 13. The CDR3 spells CASSSRWRGGLIQETQYF. In DNA, the CDR3 is TGTGCCAGCAGTTCCAGGTGGCGGGGGGGCCTTATCCAAGAGACCCAGTACTTC.

The rearrangement links TRBV9 to TRBJ2-5, with D hard to call. Germline-derived CDR1 and CDR2 are SGDLS and YYNGEE. CDR3 length: 14 residues. Trimming pared 0 bases from V and 2 bases from J, leaving 8 bases between. The DNA for the CDR3 is TGTGCCAGCAGCGTAGGGGTAGCTCAAGAGACCCAGTACTTC. Translation gives CASSVGVAQETQYF.

This chain joins TRBV28 and TRBJ2-1; 12 nucleotides match TRBD2. The CDR3 is 15 residues long. CDR1 MDHEN and CDR2 SYDVKM come from the germline V gene. After removal of 6 bases from V and 5 bases from J, the junction contained 5 bases not matched to a gene. CDR3 amino acids: CASRPLAGGDNEQFF. For the CDR3, the DNA is TGTGCCAGCAGACCCCTAGCGGGGGGGGACAATGAGCAGTTCTTC.

The genes are TRBV7-8 and TRBJ2-1; TRBD2 matches at 9 bases. Germline CDR1 SGHVS, CDR2 FQNEAQ. The CDR3 length is 16 residues. V shed 4 bases and J 1 base; nucleotides not matched to a gene: 5. This chain's CDR3 is CASSSPAGGSYNEQFF. The DNA of the CDR3 is TGTGCCAGCAGCTCCCCAGCGGGAGGATCCTACAATGAGCAGTTCTTC.

The chain employs TRBV19 and TRBJ2-7; maybe TRBD2 (6 bases). The CDR3 covers 11 residues. V lost 3 bases and J lost 8, with 8 bases in between. The germline CDR1 and CDR2 sequences are LNHDA and SQIVND (reference sequence). CDR3 nucleotide sequence: TGTGCCAGTAGTATGGGACTTAAGCAGTACTTC. This encodes CASSMGLKQYF.

V is TRBV2 and J is TRBJ1-5; D is unresolved. The CDR3 sequence is 16 residues long. Between the trimmed V and J ends, which lost 6 bases and 4 bases, there was a span of 19 bases. Germline V gene lookup returns CDR1 SNHLY and CDR2 FYNNEI. The CDR3 nucleotides read TGTGCCAGCAGCCGGGAGGGCATTATGGGGAATCAGCCCCAGCATTTT. Residues: CASSREGIMGNQPQHF.

The chain recombines TRBV19 with TRBJ1-1; D perhaps matches TRBD1 (5 bases). The germline gives CDR1 LNHDA, CDR2 SQIVND (reference sequence). This CDR3 spans 14 amino acids. V lost 7 bases, J lost 5 bases, and 17 bases lay in between. CDR3 residues: CASTAGAGRTEAFF. The CDR3 nucleotides are TGTGCCAGTACCGCCGGGGCAGGGAGGACTGAAGCTTTCTTT.

The genes are TRBV27 and TRBJ2-7; 10 nucleotides agree with TRBD2. Trimming cost V 6 bases and J 3 bases; bases outside gene matches: 8. This CDR3 has 15 amino acids. Germline loops: CDR1 MNHEY, CDR2 SMNVEV (reference sequence). CDR3 region: CASRASGGAVYEQYF. CDR3 in DNA: TGTGCCAGCAGAGCGAGCGGGGGGGCCGTCTACGAGCAGTACTTC.

V gene TRBV11-1 combines with J gene TRBJ1-1; D perhaps matches TRBD1 (5 bases). The CDR3 has 15 residues. V dropped 6 bases and J dropped 0 bases, with 14 bases sitting between them. Germline CDR1 SGHAT, CDR2 FQDESV (reference sequence). In DNA form, the CDR3 reads TGTGCCAGCAGACACAACAGGCTTATGAACACTGAAGCTTTCTTT. Encoded protein: CASRHNRLMNTEAFF.

V gene TRBV4-1 combines with J gene TRBJ2-2; 7 bases agree with TRBD2. Germline V gene data show CDR1 as MGHRA and CDR2 as YSYEKL. Trimming cost V 0 bases and J 4 bases; bases outside gene matches: 8. This CDR3 spans 17 amino acids. This CDR3 is CASSQDPGPSGTGELFF. The CDR3 DNA follows: TGCGCCAGCAGCCAAGATCCGGGGCCTAGCGGCACCGGGGAGCTGTTTTTT.

This rearrangement joins TRBV7-9 to TRBJ1-4; tentatively, D is TRBD1 (6 bases). Germline CDR1 reads SEHNR; CDR2 reads FQNEAQ (reference sequence). The CDR3 is 15 residues long. V lost 6 bases and J 2 bases, leaving 13 bases between the germline ends. The DNA of the CDR3 is TGTGCCAGCAGTTACAGAACAGGGACTAATGAAAAACTGTTTTTT. Translated: CASSYRTGTNEKLFF.

The J gene is TRBJ2-1, the V gene TRBV5-1; 7 bases fit TRBD1. V gave up 5 bases and J gave up 0 bases; unmatched junction bases: 5. CDR3 length: 15 residues. Germline V gene data show CDR1 as SGHRS and CDR2 as YFSETQ. CDR3 in amino acids: CASRPTGSSYNEQFF. In DNA, the CDR3 is TGCGCCAGCAGACCGACAGGGAGCTCCTACAATGAGCAGTTCTTC.

The V gene is TRBV15, the J gene TRBJ1-2; TRBD1 agrees at 9 bases. CDR3 length: 15 residues. V lost 3 bases, J lost 2 bases, and 4 bases stayed unmatched. The germline V gene has CDR1 LNHNV and CDR2 YYDKDF (reference sequence). The DNA of the CDR3 is TGTGCCACCAGCAGTGACAGGGGGGTCAACTATGGCTACACCTTC. Protein sequence: CATSSDRGVNYGYTF. Supplemented by reference TRBV15 and TRBJ1-2, the full variable domain reads DAMVIQNPRYQVTQFGKPVTLSCSQTLNHNVMYWYQQKSSQAPKLLFHYYDKDFNNEADTPDNFQSRRPNTSFCFLDIRSPGLGDTAMYLCATSSDRGVNYGYTFGSGTRLTVV.

The chain employs TRBV4-1 and TRBJ1-1, with D possibly matching TRBD1 (6 bases). CDR1 and CDR2 (germline): MGHRA, YSYEKL. The V end lost 1 base, the J end lost 3 bases, and 18 bases lay between the germline ends. The CDR3 has 17 amino acids. The CDR3 DNA reads as TGCGCCAGCAGCCAAGTGCCGACAGGTCGCTCCGACACTGAAGCTTTCTTT. Residues: CASSQVPTGRSDTEAFF.

This clone was recorded a few times. This chain connects TRBV7-9 to TRBJ2-5, with 9 bases matching TRBD2. Germline V gene lookup returns CDR1 SEHNR and CDR2 FQNEAQ (reference sequence). The junction had 9 bases not matched to a gene; V was cut back by 2 bases and J by 2 bases. The CDR3 runs to 17 residues. The CDR3, as DNA: TGTGCCAGCAGCTTATCCATGTGGGCGGGAGGGCAAGAGACCCAGTACTTC. It is translated as CASSLSMWAGGQETQYF.

The chain joins TRBV2 to TRBJ2-1; 8 positions agree with TRBD2. The CDR3 sequence is 14 residues long. Looked up from germline, CDR1 is SNHLY and CDR2 is FYNNEI. J lost 7 bases, V lost 11 bases, and 13 bases had no gene match. The CDR3 DNA sequence: TGTGCCGGTCTCGGGGGGGCCGTTGGGAATGAGCAGTTCTTC. It encodes CAGLGGAVGNEQFF.

V is TRBV19 and J is TRBJ1-5, with TRBD1 identical over 8 bases. The CDR3 extends over 14 amino acids. Germline V gene sequence: CDR1 LNHDA, CDR2 SQIVND (reference sequence). The junction had 4 bases not matched to a gene; V was cut back by 8 bases and J by 1 base. CDR3 bases: TGTGCCAGTCGGACAGGGATCAGCAATCAGCCCCAGCATTTT. It encodes CASRTGISNQPQHF.

As for this clone: The sample holds other DNA sequences that translate to the same CDR3. The rearrangement uses TRBV28 and TRBJ1-4; 7 bases fit TRBD1. CDR3 size: 14 residues. Germline CDR1 and CDR2: MDHEN and SYDVKM. Unmatched junction bases numbered 9, after V lost 6 bases and J lost 8 bases. CDR3 DNA sequence: TGTGCCAGCAGCCGAACGGACAGGATAGAAAAACTGTTTTTT. This encodes CASSRTDRIEKLFF.

This clone was seen only once. V and J are TRBV10-3 and TRBJ2-5, with 7 nucleotides matching TRBD1. V lost 3 bases and J lost 1; bases outside the gene matches: 11. The V gene's germline CDR1 is ENHRY and CDR2 SYGVKD. This CDR3 contains 17 residues. The CDR3, as DNA: TGTGCCATCAGTGACCCGGCTCGGGACAGTCGCCAAGAGACCCAGTACTTC. Protein: CAISDPARDSRQETQYF.

This CDR3 reads CASSPTDRPNYGYTF. The DNA for the CDR3 is TGTGCCAGCTCACCAACTGACAGACCGAACTATGGCTACACCTTC. V is TRBV18 and J is TRBJ1-2, with D maybe TRBD1 (5 bases). CDR3 size: 15 residues. Between the trimmed V and J ends, which lost 2 bases and 2 bases, there was a span of 12 bases. CDR1 and CDR2 from the germline V gene are KGHSH and LQKENI. Filled out from reference TRBV18 and TRBJ1-2, the complete variable domain reads NAGVMQNPRHLVRRRGQEARLRCSPMKGHSHVYWYRQLPEEGLKFMVYLQKENIIDESGMPKERFSAEFPKEGPSILRIQQVVRGDSAAYFCASSPTDRPNYGYTFGSGTRLTVV.

The gene calls are TRBV18 and TRBJ2-7; D call uncertain. The CDR3 loop spans 13 amino acids. V lost 2 bases and J 3 bases, leaving 8 bases between the germline ends. Germline CDR1 and CDR2: KGHSH and LQKENI. The CDR3 is CASSPNRIYEQYF. Here the CDR3 DNA reads TGTGCCAGCTCACCAAACAGAATCTACGAGCAGTACTTC.

This clone was counted between two and nine times. The genes are TRBV4-2 and TRBJ2-7; unclear D gene. The CDR3 consists of 16 residues. CDR1 and CDR2 (germline): LGHNA, YNFKEQ. The V end lost 4 bases, the J end lost 4 bases, and 20 bases lay between the germline ends. In nucleotides, the CDR3 is TGTGCCAGCAGCCCAGAGTGGGTGGAGAATCGTTACGAGCAGTACTTC. The encoded protein is CASSPEWVENRYEQYF.

The chain has TRBV19 and TRBJ1-2; D remains unclear. Trimming took 2 bases from V and 4 from J, leaving 11 bases between them. CDR1 is LNHDA, CDR2 SQIVND, per germline (reference sequence). The CDR3 is 14 residues long. Written as DNA, the CDR3 is TGTGCCAGTAGTATACAATCAGGATTCTATGGCTACACCTTC. Encoded protein: CASSIQSGFYGYTF.

V usage is TRBV2 and J usage is TRBJ2-7; D gene ambiguous. Trimming took off 4 bases at V and 6 bases at J, with 22 bases between the two ends. In germline, CDR1 is SNHLY, CDR2 FYNNEI. The CDR3 loop spans 16 amino acids. In DNA form, the CDR3 reads TGTGCCAGCAGTGGTCTTTTAGCTTACGAATTCTCCGAGCAGTACTTC. It translates to CASSGLLAYEFSEQYF. The whole variable domain, remainder taken from reference TRBV2 and TRBJ2-7, is EPEVTQTPSHQVTQMGQEVILRCVPISNHLYFYWYRQILGQKVEFLVSFYNNEISEKSEIFDDQFSVERPDGSNFTLKIRSTKLEDSAMYFCASSGLLAYEFSEQYFGPGTRLTVT.

V gene TRBV7-2 combines with J gene TRBJ2-7, with D perhaps matching TRBD1 (6 bases). Trimming removed 4 bases at V and 7 bases at J, with 17 bases between. The CDR3 consists of 14 residues. Germline values: CDR1 SGHTA, CDR2 FQGNSA. CDR3 nucleotides: TGTGCCAGCAGCTCCCCGACAGGCCATAGGGAGCAGTACTTC. Translation gives CASSSPTGHREQYF.

V and J are TRBV7-9 and TRBJ2-5, with 13 positions matching TRBD2. This CDR3 region has 16 residues. The germline gives CDR1 SEHNR, CDR2 FQNEAQ (reference sequence). V lost 3 bases and J lost 2; bases outside the gene matches: 3. For the CDR3, the DNA is TGTGCCAGCAGCTTTGGGACTAGCGGGAAGCAAGAGACCCAGTACTTC. It yields the protein CASSFGTSGKQETQYF.